Below, 8 T cell receptor beta chains from the same sample are listed, as sequenced in a study of a mutant IDH1 vaccine in newly diagnosed glioma. TCRdb's table, derived via immunoSEQ multiplex PCR, lists solely in-frame clones and lacks some. The data hold 75,000 to 100,000 clones, with roughly 90% observed a single time. Time point indicated: baseline, week 1 (first vaccination visit). Treatment of the sample: pre-vaccination baseline after standard-of-care therapy. Material: PBMCs, obtained from a glioma patient treated with radiotherapy, temozolomide or both. The receptors originated from a woman in her forties or fifties with glioma.

This chain connects TRBV30 to TRBJ2-7; D perhaps matches TRBD1 (8 bases). From germline, CDR1 is GTSNPN and CDR2 SVGIG (reference sequence). V was clipped by 5 bases and J by 9 bases, with 23 bases between them. The CDR3 extends over 14 amino acids. CDR3 nucleotide sequence: TGTGCCTGGGCCCGACAGGGGAGGGCAGAGGTGCAGTACTTC. The encoded protein is CAWARQGRAEVQYF.

The chain is built from TRBV7-9 and TRBJ2-7; 7 bases map to TRBD1. This CDR3 region has 16 residues. Germline-derived CDR1 and CDR2 are SEHNR and FQNEAQ (reference sequence). V shed 1 base, J shed 6 bases, and the junction held 12 bases outside the gene matches. CDR3 amino acids: CASSLEPVQGHGEQYF. The CDR3 bases are TGTGCCAGCAGCTTAGAGCCTGTACAGGGGCATGGCGAGCAGTACTTC. The variable domain in full, completed from reference TRBV7-9 and TRBJ2-7, reads DTGVSQNPRHKITKRGQNVTFRCDPISEHNRLYWYRQTLGQGPEFLTYFQNEAQLEKSRLLSDRFSAERPKGSFSTLEIQRTEQGDSAMYLCASSLEPVQGHGEQYFGPGTRLTVT.

The chain links TRBV11-2 to TRBJ2-1, with D perhaps TRBD2 (6 bases). Germline assignment: CDR1 SGHAT and CDR2 FQNNGV. Trimming cost V 1 base and J 0 bases, with 10 bases left between them. CDR3 length: 16 amino acids. CDR3 residues: CASSLGVAASYNEQFF. DNA for the CDR3: TGTGCCAGCAGCTTAGGTGTAGCGGCCTCCTACAATGAGCAGTTCTTC.

The V and J genes are TRBV28 and TRBJ2-7; D tentatively fits TRBD1 or TRBD2 (5 bases each). Germline CDR1 and CDR2: MDHEN and SYDVKM. The CDR3 has 16 residues. The V and J ends lost 0 bases and 2 bases respectively, with 14 bases between them. CDR3 DNA sequence: TGTGCCAGCAGTTTATGGGGGGTCAGGCCGACCTACGAGCAGTACTTC. This sequence encodes CASSLWGVRPTYEQYF.

The chain couples TRBV19 to TRBJ2-3; D might be TRBD1 (5 bases). With 4 bases removed from V and 5 bases from J, the gap between germline ends came to 10 bases. This CDR3 region has 13 residues. Germline CDR1 LNHDA, CDR2 SQIVND (reference sequence). This CDR3 is CASSTPRVDTQYF. In DNA form, the CDR3 reads TGTGCCAGTAGTACCCCCAGGGTAGATACGCAGTATTTT.

The table lists this clone with a few counts. This chain joins TRBV4-2 and TRBJ2-1, with 7 positions matching TRBD2. Germline values: CDR1 LGHNA, CDR2 YNFKEQ. The CDR3 runs to 14 residues. J was trimmed by 8 bases and V by 8 bases; bases with no gene match: 12. The CDR3 region is CASGRGSGGDEQFF. The CDR3 nucleotides are TGTGCCAGCGGTCGCGGGAGTGGAGGCGATGAGCAGTTCTTC.

This clone was detected once. The chain couples TRBV5-8 to TRBJ1-2, with 7 bases aligning to TRBD1. The CDR3 extends over 15 amino acids. Germline CDR1 SGHTS, CDR2 YDEGEE. Trimming at V came to 4 bases and at J to 3 bases, leaving 9 bases not matched to a gene. The CDR3, as DNA: TGTGCCAGCAGCGGGGGGAACAGGGGCGACTATGGCTACACCTTC. Protein sequence: CASSGGNRGDYGYTF. Drawing the rest from reference TRBV5-8 and TRBJ1-2, the complete variable domain is EAGVTQSPTHLIKTRGQQATLRCSPISGHTSVYWYQQALGLGLQFLLWYDEGEERNRGNFPPRFSGRQFPNYSSELNVNALELEDSALYLCASSGGNRGDYGYTFGSGTRLTVV.

The rearrangement uses TRBV6-6 and TRBJ2-7; TRBD1 aligns across 9 bases. V trimming: 6 bases; J trimming: 11 bases; junction bases outside the gene matches: 11. CDR3 length equals 13 residues. Germline values: CDR1 MNHNY, CDR2 SVGAGI (reference sequence). CDR3 residues: CASSETGGGTKYF. The CDR3 DNA is TGTGCCAGCAGCGAAACAGGGGGCGGCACAAAGTACTTC.